One sample yielded the 14 T cell receptor beta chains listed below, sequenced in a study of T cell changes during pregnancy in multiple sclerosis. Some clones are missing from TCRdb's copy, which holds only in-frame ones; the method was immunoSEQ multiplex PCR. The table records about 110,000 clones, 92% of them present only once. This specimen was peripheral blood, taken in the third trimester of pregnancy. These TCRs come from a female donor with multiple sclerosis, enrolled in a pregnancy study.

The chain employs TRBV28 and TRBJ1-1; maybe TRBD1 (5 bases). V shed 2 bases and J shed 0 bases, with 28 bases lying between them. The V gene's germline CDR1 is MDHEN and CDR2 SYDVKM. This CDR3 spans 21 amino acids. The CDR3 region has the DNA TGTGCCAGCAGTTTACCCTCGGAGAGGGGACTCAATTTGGGAATGAACACTGAAGCTTTCTTT. Protein product: CASSLPSERGLNLGMNTEAFF. Combining the CDR3 with reference TRBV28 and TRBJ1-1 gives the whole variable domain DVKVTQSSRYLVKRTGEKVFLECVQDMDHENMFWYRQDPGLGLRLIYFSYDVKMKEKGDIPEGYSVSREKKERFSLILESASTNQTSMYLCASSLPSERGLNLGMNTEAFFGQGTRLTVV.

This chain connects TRBV5-4 to TRBJ2-7; 8 bases align to TRBD2. This CDR3 comprises 15 residues. Looked up from germline, CDR1 is SGHNT and CDR2 is YYREEE (reference sequence). Trimming took 1 base from V and 6 from J; bases not matched to a gene: 9. CDR3 sequence reads: CASSLRRGADPEQYF. In nucleotides, the CDR3 is TGTGCCAGCAGCTTGCGGCGGGGGGCGGATCCCGAGCAGTACTTC.

The J gene is TRBJ2-5, the V gene TRBV28, with 10 bases that match TRBD1. Unmatched junction bases numbered 7, after V lost 5 bases and J lost 4 bases. This CDR3 comprises 15 residues. Germline-derived CDR1 and CDR2 are MDHEN and SYDVKM. In DNA, the CDR3 is TGTGCCAGCAGTCCCAGGGACAGGGGCCGAGAGACCCAGTACTTC. Protein: CASSPRDRGRETQYF. Full variable domain (remainder filled in from reference TRBV28 and TRBJ2-5): DVKVTQSSRYLVKRTGEKVFLECVQDMDHENMFWYRQDPGLGLRLIYFSYDVKMKEKGDIPEGYSVSREKKERFSLILESASTNQTSMYLCASSPRDRGRETQYFGPGTRLLVL.

The chain links TRBV6-5 to TRBJ2-7, with a possible D match to TRBD1 (5 bases). The length of the CDR3 is 14 residues. Germline loops: CDR1 MNHEY, CDR2 SVGAGI. V was shortened by 7 bases and J by 3 bases, with 16 bases between the two germline ends. DNA of the CDR3: TGTGCCAGCAAGTTAGGGGCAGGGCTCTACGAGCAGTACTTC. Amino acids: CASKLGAGLYEQYF.

V is TRBV19 and J is TRBJ2-5; D may be TRBD2 (6 bases). Germline-derived CDR1 and CDR2 are LNHDA and SQIVND (reference sequence). V was pared by 3 bases and J by 5 bases, with 13 bases between. CDR3 length: 14 residues. CDR3 sequence (DNA): TGTGCCAGTAGTATTGGACCCCTAGCGGAGACCCAGTACTTC. This gives the protein CASSIGPLAETQYF.

The chain employs TRBV7-2 and TRBJ1-4; D remains unclear. V shed 8 bases and J shed 5 bases, with 15 bases lying between them. This CDR3 is built from 14 residues. Looked up from germline, CDR1 is SGHTA and CDR2 is FQGNSA. Here the CDR3 reads CASDRTGGNEKLFF. CDR3 coding DNA: TGTGCCAGCGATCGGACGGGAGGCAATGAAAAACTGTTTTTT.

The chain recombines TRBV2 with TRBJ2-5; 7 bases agree with TRBD2. Germline values: CDR1 SNHLY, CDR2 FYNNEI. CDR3 length equals 14 residues. The V gene end was trimmed by 7 bases and the J gene end by 0 bases; junction bases not matched to a gene: 5. Here the CDR3 reads CASTQGRDQETQYF. DNA of the CDR3: TGTGCCAGCACCCAAGGGAGGGACCAAGAGACCCAGTACTTC.

The chain joins TRBV5-1 to TRBJ2-1; the D call may be TRBD1 or TRBD2 (6 bases each). This CDR3 comprises 12 residues. Germline V gives CDR1 SGHRS, CDR2 YFSETQ. V was shortened by 7 bases and J by 10 bases, with 15 bases between the two germline ends. The CDR3 spells CASHLGGREQFF. The CDR3 DNA sequence: TGCGCCAGCCACTTGGGGGGCAGGGAGCAGTTCTTC.

V usage is TRBV6-5 and J usage is TRBJ2-7; D is undetermined. V was pared by 0 bases and J by 7 bases, with 4 bases between. CDR1 and CDR2 from the germline V gene are MNHEY and SVGAGI. The CDR3 spans 11 residues. The CDR3 nucleotides are TGTGCCAGCAGTTACTCGAGTGAGCAGTACTTC. Its protein product is CASSYSSEQYF.

This chain joins TRBV4-2 and TRBJ2-7, with TRBD1 matching 10 bases. CDR1 LGHNA and CDR2 YNFKEQ come from the germline V gene. The CDR3 runs 15 residues. Trimming cost V 4 bases and J 7 bases; bases outside gene matches: 10. In nucleotides, the CDR3 is TGTGCCAGCAGCCCCAGCCCGACAGGGGGCCGGGAGCAGTACTTC. Translating gives CASSPSPTGGREQYF.

The J gene is TRBJ1-5, the V gene TRBV6-1, with D tentatively TRBD1 (5 bases). The CDR3 is 13 amino acids. V was clipped by 2 bases and J by 5 bases, with 7 bases between them. In germline, CDR1 is MNHNS, CDR2 SASEGT. Written as DNA, the CDR3 is TGTGCCAGCAGTGAACTAGGGGATCAGCCCCAGCATTTT. Its translation is CASSELGDQPQHF.

V gene TRBV7-6 combines with J gene TRBJ1-1; maybe TRBD1 (5 bases). Germline V gene data show CDR1 as SGHVS and CDR2 as FNYEAQ. The CDR3 runs to 15 residues. V lost 1 base, J lost 0 bases, and 9 bases lay in between. CDR3 bases: TGTGCCAGCAGCTTAGTCGGGGGGATGAACACTGAAGCTTTCTTT. This translates into CASSLVGGMNTEAFF.

This chain uses TRBV19 with TRBJ2-3, with 9 positions matching TRBD2. V gave up 2 bases and J gave up 3 bases; unmatched junction bases: 3. Germline CDR1 is LNHDA and CDR2 is SQIVND (reference sequence). The CDR3 has 15 amino acids. CDR3 DNA: TGTGCCAGTAGTATAATAGCGGGGGCTACAGATACGCAGTATTTT. This gives the protein CASSIIAGATDTQYF.

This clone was detected once. CDR3 DNA sequence: TGTGCCAGCAGCTTAGAGAGACTAGCGTCGAACACCGGGGAGCTGTTTTTT. It is translated as CASSLERLASNTGELFF. The chain uses TRBV7-2 and TRBJ2-2, with 8 nucleotides matching TRBD2. Losses at the gene ends were 1 base for V and 0 bases for J; bases not matched to a gene: 4. This CDR3 region has 17 residues. The germline V gene encodes CDR1 SGHTA and CDR2 FQGNSA.